This entry features one T cell receptor beta chain sequence. This sample was taken from a study of a mutant IDH1 vaccine in newly diagnosed glioma. Sequencing was performed with immunoSEQ multiplex PCR; in TCRdb, only in-frame clones are kept and a portion is missing. The sample has tens of thousands of clones; around 74% are singletons. As for time point: baseline, week 1 (first vaccination visit). Described treatment: pre-vaccination baseline after standard-of-care therapy. Newly diagnosed WHO grade 3 or 4 IDH1-mutant, ATRX-lost astrocytomas were identified in the donors. In germline, CDR1 is MDHEN, CDR2 SYDVKM. V lost 4 bases and J lost 4; bases outside the gene matches: 10. CDR3 length: 16 residues.

This material consisted of PBMCs, taken from a glioma patient treated with radiotherapy, temozolomide or both. The V and J genes are TRBV28 and TRBJ1-5; 7 positions match TRBD1. This receptor was taken from a man aged 45 to 65 with glioma. CDR3 protein: CASSSTDRSSNQPQHF. The CDR3 DNA reads TGTGCCAGCAGTTCTACGGACAGGAGCTCTAATCAGCCCCAGCATTTT.